This T cell receptor beta chain came from a study of blood T cell repertoires in COVID-19 (TCRdb year 2020). Regarding the research as a whole: The collaborator samples originated in the United States, Italy and Spain and spanned the acute and convalescent phases of COVID-19. The material from the prospective study consisted of cDNA or gDNA derived from T cells, B-cell-depleted T cells, or PBMCs. Subjects who had been exposed to COVID-19, were actively infected with it, or had recovered from it provided the deeply sampled blood TCRbeta repertoires that made up the dataset. The repertoires were released in a freely available public database meant as a resource for research on the immune response to SARS-CoV-2. The samples were drawn from two sources: the first 160 participants of the ongoing ImmuneRACE study, and 950 to 1,500 subjects contributed by 6 global collaborators. The sample metadata nearly always contained a de-identified subject ID, COVID-19 status, age in years and sex. HLA class I and class II types, where available, came from metadata supplied by the sample provider rather than from assay-based typing. The investigation overall reported the following: The amount of clinical and demographic metadata varied by source and participant and was provided uncurated.

The CDR3, cysteine through phenylalanine, is 16 amino acids long. The read is trimmed to its CDR3 DNA, 48 bases read in frame from base 1. Reading the germline V gene gives CDR1 SGHTA and CDR2 FQGNSA. Deletion took 0 bases off V and 7 bases off J, with a span of 16 bases between the germline ends. Participants in the prospective study were aged 18 to 89 years, lived in under 30 United States geographic areas, and enrolled through a virtual design. Cohort assignment in the prospective study relied on participant-reported clinical history from a screening survey and a study questionnaire. For ImmuneRACE Cohort 3, a participant was defined as recovered based on two consecutive negative NP/OP PCR tests, clearance by a healthcare professional, or resolution of symptoms. Mobile phlebotomists in the prospective study collected whole blood, serum and a nasopharyngeal or oropharyngeal swab from every participant. Over a roughly two-month period, participants in the prospective study had the option of providing additional blood draws and questionnaires. Before DNA extraction, blood samples from the prospective study were shipped at room temperature or frozen.

In this sample, this clone turned up a few times. No cognate antigen has been identified for it. Base qualities are not at hand, and no much larger clone is one base apart. The immunoSEQ Assay, a bias-controlled multiplex PCR, was used to amplify TCRbeta CDR3 regions from genomic DNA. In the paper's pipeline: The number of nucleated cells in each sample was estimated from the amplification of reference gene primers within the assay. To quantify the absolute abundance of each unique TCRbeta CDR3 rearrangement, sequence reads were collapsed and filtered. Productive Simpson clonality was computed per sample as the square root of Simpson's diversity index over productive rearrangements. Sourced from immuneACCESS, this table was stored by TCRdb with only in-frame sequences that have V and J called. A share of the clones is absent; for the studies checked, an unresolved V gene accounts for under half, and the remainder has no known explanation. The DNA was the basis for D and trimming; V, J and clone size are from that table. This sample comprises 150,000 to 200,000 clones, approximately 82% of them detected only once. Clones ranked in the top ten supply 4.4% of the sample.

This TCR was sampled from a woman aged 45-60 years who had recovered from COVID-19. Sequenced sample: PBMCs or T cells enriched from blood (not recorded which). This sequence uses TRBV7-2 and TRBJ2-1; D gene: possibly TRBD2, on 7 matching bases. The CDR3 here reads CASSLAGGPIKNEQFF. At the DNA level, the sequence is TGTGCCAGCAGCTTAGCGGGGGGGCCTATTAAGAATGAGCAGTTCTTC.